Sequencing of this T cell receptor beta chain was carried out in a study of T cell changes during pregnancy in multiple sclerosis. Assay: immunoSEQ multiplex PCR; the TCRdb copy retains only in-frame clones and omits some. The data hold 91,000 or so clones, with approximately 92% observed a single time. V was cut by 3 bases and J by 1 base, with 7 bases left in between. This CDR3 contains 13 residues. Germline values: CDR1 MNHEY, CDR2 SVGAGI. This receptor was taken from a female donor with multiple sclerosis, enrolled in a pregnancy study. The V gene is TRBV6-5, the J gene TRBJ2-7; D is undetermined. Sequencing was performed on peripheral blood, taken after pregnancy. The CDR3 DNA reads TGTGCCAGCAGTTATCACGGTTCCTACGAGCAGTACTTC. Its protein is CASSYHGSYEQYF.